The sample holds many counts of the clone carrying this T cell receptor (beta chain). Its target is unknown. The sample originates from a study of T cells in Graves' hyperthyroidism and ophthalmopathy. Study-level points and caveats: Blood shared most expanded thyroid clonotypes above 0.001.

The CDR3 sequence is 12 residues long. V lost 3 bases, J lost 4 bases, and 9 bases lay in between. Looked up from germline, CDR1 is DFQATT and CDR2 is SNEGSKA (reference sequence). TCR beta CDR3 sequences were amplified from RNA transcripts. A set of HTBI primers served as the primers for a first-round RT-PCR of the TCR CDR3. Each CDR3 protein is one row after TCRdb ran MiXCR on the multiplex PCR reads. There are a few hundred thousand distinct CDR3 sequences in the sample; roughly 15% occur only once, and about 37% lies in the top ten. This chain connects TRBV20-1 to TRBJ2-5, with D hard to call. This clonotype was obtained from a woman aged 40 to 50 with Graves' ophthalmopathy. The source material was blood. Written as DNA, the CDR3 is TGCAGTGCTAGTAAGGAACTAGAGACCCAGTACTTC. Protein sequence: CSASKELETQYF.